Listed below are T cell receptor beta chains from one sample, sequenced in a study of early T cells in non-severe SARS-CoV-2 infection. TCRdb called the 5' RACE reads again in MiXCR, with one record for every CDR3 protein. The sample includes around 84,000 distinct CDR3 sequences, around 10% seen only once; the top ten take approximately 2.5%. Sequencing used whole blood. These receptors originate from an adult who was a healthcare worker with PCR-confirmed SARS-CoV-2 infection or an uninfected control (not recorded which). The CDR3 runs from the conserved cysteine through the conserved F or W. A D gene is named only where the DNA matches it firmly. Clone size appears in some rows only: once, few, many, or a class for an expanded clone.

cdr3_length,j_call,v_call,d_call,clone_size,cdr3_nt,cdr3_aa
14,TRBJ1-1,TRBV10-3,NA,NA,TGTGCCATCAGCCAAAGGGAGGGGAACACTGAAGCTTTCTTT,CAISQREGNTEAFF
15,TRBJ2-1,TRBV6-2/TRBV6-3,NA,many,TGTGCCACCGGGTGGCTAGCGACCGTGGGGGATGAGCAGTTCTTC,CATGWLATVGDEQFF
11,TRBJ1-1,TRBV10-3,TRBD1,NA,TGTGCCATCAGTGAGGGACAGGGTGTGCTCTTT,CAISEGQGVLF
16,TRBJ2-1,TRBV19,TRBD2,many,TGTGCCAGTTCAAAGCCGTCTAGCGGGAGACACAATGAGCAGTTCTTC,CASSKPSSGRHNEQFF
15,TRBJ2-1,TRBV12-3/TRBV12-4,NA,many,TGTGCCAGCAGTGTACTTCGCGGCCAGTACAATGAGCAGTTCTTC,CASSVLRGQYNEQFF
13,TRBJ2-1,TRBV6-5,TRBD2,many,TGTGCCAGCAGCGCAGGACTAGCGAGAGAGCAGTTCTTC,CASSAGLAREQFF
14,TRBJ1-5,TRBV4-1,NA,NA,TGCGCCAGCAGCCAAGAAGGTCGGAGTCAGCCCCAGCATTTT,CASSQEGRSQPQHF
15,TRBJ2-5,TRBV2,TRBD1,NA,TGTGCCAGCAGTGGGGACAGAATCTTACAAGAGACCCAGTACTTC,CASSGDRILQETQYF
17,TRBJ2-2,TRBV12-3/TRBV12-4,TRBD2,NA,TGTGCCAGCAGTTTTTCGGGACTAGCGGCGAACACCGGGGAGCTGTTTTTT,CASSFSGLAANTGELFF
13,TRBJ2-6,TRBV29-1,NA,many,TGCAGCGTTGAGGTTTTTGGGGCCAACGTCCTGACTTTC,CSVEVFGANVLTF
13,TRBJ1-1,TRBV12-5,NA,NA,TGTGCTAGTGGTTTGGACCGGACGGCTGAAGCTTTCTTT,CASGLDRTAEAFF
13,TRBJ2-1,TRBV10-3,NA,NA,TGTGCCATCAGTGAGATATCTTACAATGAGCAGTTCTTC,CAISEISYNEQFF
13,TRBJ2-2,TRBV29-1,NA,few,TGCAGCGTTGAAAAACGGGGGCCCGGGGAGCTGTTTTTT,CSVEKRGPGELFF
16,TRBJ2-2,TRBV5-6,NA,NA,TGTGCCAGCAGCTATGTCGACGGTTCTAACACCGGGGAGCTGTTTTTT,CASSYVDGSNTGELFF
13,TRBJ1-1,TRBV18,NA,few,TGTGCCAGCTCCCCATACGTCGGAACTGAAGCTTTCTTT,CASSPYVGTEAFF
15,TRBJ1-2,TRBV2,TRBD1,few,TGTGCCAGCAGCCATAACAGGGGAAGGAGCTATGGCTACACCTTC,CASSHNRGRSYGYTF
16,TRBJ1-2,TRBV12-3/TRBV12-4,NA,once,TGTGCCAGCAGTTCGGCGAAGGACCGGGGGACTGCTGGCTACACCTTC,CASSSAKDRGTAGYTF
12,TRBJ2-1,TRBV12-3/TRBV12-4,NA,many,TGTGCCAGCAGTTTGTACTCTATTAGGCAGTTCTTC,CASSLYSIRQFF
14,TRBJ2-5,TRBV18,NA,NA,TGTGCCAGCTCACCCTCCCCCCAGGTGGACACCCAGTACTTC,CASSPSPQVDTQYF
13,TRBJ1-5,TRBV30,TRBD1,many,TGTGCCTATACCACAGGGGGCGATCAGCCCCAGCATTTT,CAYTTGGDQPQHF
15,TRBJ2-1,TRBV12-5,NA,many,TGTGCTAGTGGTTACGACGCGGAGGTGATTAATGAGCAGTTCTTC,CASGYDAEVINEQFF
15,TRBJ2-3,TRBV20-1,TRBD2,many,TGCAGTGCTAGAGATTGGGGACTAGCGGGGCTGACGCAGTATTTT,CSARDWGLAGLTQYF
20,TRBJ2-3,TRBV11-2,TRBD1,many,TGTGCCAGCAGCTTAGGAGGGTCCGGGACAGGGACTTCGGGCACAGATACGCAGTATTTT,CASSLGGSGTGTSGTDTQYF